One TCR beta chain is described in this entry. TCRbeta library construction was performed incorporating unique molecular identifiers. From the PCR reads, TCRdb called clonotypes with MiXCR, one entry per CDR3 protein. The sample includes 380,000 or so distinct CDR3 sequences, about 14% seen only once; the top ten take around 4.5%. This sample was taken from a study of T-cell reconstitution after alpha-beta-depleted transplantation in children. CDR1 MNHEY and CDR2 SVGAGI come from the germline V gene. There are 12 residues in the CDR3. Trimming took 5 bases from V and 9 from J, leaving 13 bases between them.

The chain has TRBV6-5 and TRBJ2-5; no clear D gene. Sequenced here: PBMCs, sampled from the stem cell graft. The TCR comes from a human donor who donated a stem cell graft to a child with Fanconi anemia. CDR3 bases: TGTGCCAGCAGTCCTACGGATTCGGCCCAGTACTTC. It is translated as CASSPTDSAQYF.